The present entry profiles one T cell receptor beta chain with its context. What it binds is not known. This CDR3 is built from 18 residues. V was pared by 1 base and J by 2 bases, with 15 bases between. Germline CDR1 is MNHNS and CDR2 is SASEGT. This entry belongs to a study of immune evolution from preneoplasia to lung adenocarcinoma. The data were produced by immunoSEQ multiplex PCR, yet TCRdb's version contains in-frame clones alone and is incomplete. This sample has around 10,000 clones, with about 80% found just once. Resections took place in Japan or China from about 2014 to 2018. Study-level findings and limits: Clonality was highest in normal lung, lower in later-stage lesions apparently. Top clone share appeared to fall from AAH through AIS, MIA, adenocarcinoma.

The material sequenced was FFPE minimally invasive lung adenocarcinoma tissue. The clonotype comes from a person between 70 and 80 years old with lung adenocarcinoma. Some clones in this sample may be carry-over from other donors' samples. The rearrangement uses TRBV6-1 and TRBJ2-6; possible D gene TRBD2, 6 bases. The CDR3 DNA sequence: TGTGCCAGCAGTGAAGATTTCGGCGGGGAAGCTGGGGCCAACGTCCTGACTTTC. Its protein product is CASSEDFGGEAGANVLTF.